The 21 T cell receptor beta chains given below trace back to one sample, sequenced in a study of molecular identifiers for immune sequencing clone quantification. TCRdb recomputed calls from the PCR reads with MiXCR, one row per CDR3 protein. The repertoire holds approximately 670,000 distinct CDR3 sequences, with about 20% as singletons. Sequenced: naive CD8+ T cells from blood, with Jurkat cell RNA spiked in. The subset was: FACS-sorted CD8+CD4-CCR7+CD45RA+ naive T cells. The receptors originated from a human donor in good health. Some libraries in this study had Jurkat cell RNA spiked in.

V gene TRBV9 combines with J gene TRBJ2-2; 7 nucleotides align to TRBD2. V shed 1 base and J 6 bases; nucleotides not matched to a gene: 6. The CDR3 has 15 amino acids. The germline gives CDR1 SGDLS, CDR2 YYNGEE. CDR3 in amino acids: CASSVLAGEAGELFF. In nucleotides, the CDR3 is TGTGCCAGCAGCGTACTGGCGGGGGAGGCCGGGGAGCTGTTTTTT.

The chain links TRBV7-9 to TRBJ1-2; 8 bases fit TRBD1. The CDR3 consists of 15 residues. Trimming removed 4 bases from V and 11 bases from J; junction bases left unmatched: 15. The germline CDR1 and CDR2 sequences are SEHNR and FQNEAQ (reference sequence). This chain's CDR3 is CASSSLPGTGNRYTF. CDR3 DNA: TGTGCCAGCAGCTCCCTCCCGGGGACAGGCAATAGGTACACCTTC.

Turning to this clonotype: The conserved closing phenylalanine or tryptophan is absent in this CDR3, likely reflecting a read error. The chain uses TRBV14 and TRBJ2-3; D call uncertain. Trimming took 4 bases from V and 2 from J, leaving 4 bases between them. The CDR3 is 12 amino acids. CDR1 is SGHDN and CDR2 is FVKESK in the germline V gene. CDR3 DNA sequence: TGTGCCAGCAGCCCAGCCACAGATACGCAGTATCTT. This encodes CASSPATDTQYL.

Notes on this clonotype: A single base separates this from a much larger clone, so it may be a read error. J is TRBJ2-5 and V is TRBV14; 8 positions match TRBD2. Germline CDR1 reads SGHDN; CDR2 reads FVKESK. The CDR3 consists of 15 residues. The J segment lost 5 bases and the V segment lost 4 bases, leaving 9 bases of the junction unmatched. Written as DNA, the CDR3 is TGTGCCAGCAGCCCGACTGGCGGGGGGATGGAGACCCAGTACTTC. Protein product: CASSPTGGGMETQYF.

The CDR3 DNA sequence: TGTGCCAGTAGTACGGAACCTAGCGGGGGCTACAATGAGCAGTTCTTC. This codes for CASSTEPSGGYNEQFF. The rearrangement uses TRBV19 and TRBJ2-1, with 10 bases that match TRBD2. The V segment lost 4 bases and the J segment 3 bases; nucleotides outside the gene matches: 6. In germline, CDR1 is LNHDA, CDR2 SQIVND (reference sequence). The CDR3 is 16 residues long.

As concerns this clonotype: A junction end diverges from the germline sequence, so it may reflect a read error. The DNA for the CDR3 is TGTGCCAACAGCTCCAGGGTGTACGAGCAGTACTTC. This codes for CANSSRVYEQYF. The J gene is TRBJ2-7, the V gene TRBV3-1; maybe TRBD1 (5 bases). This CDR3 has 12 amino acids. Germline values: CDR1 LGHDT, CDR2 YNNKEL (reference sequence).

The chain uses TRBV27 and TRBJ2-7, with unresolved D. Between the trimmed V and J ends, which lost 2 bases and 2 bases, there was a span of 10 bases. This CDR3 comprises 14 residues. Germline values: CDR1 MNHEY, CDR2 SMNVEV (reference sequence). The CDR3, as DNA: TGTGCCAGCAGTTTAGATGTAGGCCCCTACGAGCAGTACTTC. It codes for CASSLDVGPYEQYF.

This clonotype has a count of ten or more. CDR3 bases: TGTGCCAGCAGCTTAGCCGCGAGCTCCTATAATTCACCCCTCCACTTT. Amino acid sequence: CASSLAASSYNSPLHF. The rearrangement joins TRBV7-2 to TRBJ1-6; D gene ambiguous. The CDR3 runs to 16 residues. Germline V gene sequence: CDR1 SGHTA, CDR2 FQGNSA. V was cut by 0 bases and J by 0 bases, with 6 bases left in between.

With respect to this clonotype: One end of the junction fails to match germline, which may point to a read error. This chain connects TRBV12-3 or TRBV12-4 to TRBJ2-7; D call uncertain. This CDR3 has 16 amino acids. DNA for the CDR3: TGTGCCAGCAGTTCCTCCTCTCCTAGGGAATCCTACGAGCAGCACTTC. Translated: CASSSSSPRESYEQHF.

This clonotype has ten or more counts. A junction end diverges from the germline sequence, so it may reflect a read error. The V call is TRBV5-1, the J call TRBJ1-1; no reliable D call. Germline-derived CDR1 and CDR2 are SGHRS and YFSETQ. CDR3 size: 12 residues. The CDR3 DNA reads TGCGCCAGCAGCGACCAAAACAATGAAGCTTTCTTT. Amino acids: CASSDQNNEAFF.

This clonotype was picked up many times. The rearrangement uses TRBV5-6 and TRBJ1-2; a possible D gene is TRBD1 (5 bases). The CDR3 is 14 amino acids. The germline V gene encodes CDR1 SGHDT and CDR2 YYEEEE. The V end lost 3 bases, the J end lost 7 bases, and 16 bases lay between the germline ends. CDR3 protein: CASSWPGTASGYTF. In nucleotides, the CDR3 is TGTGCCAGCAGCTGGCCCGGGACGGCGTCTGGCTACACCTTC. Supplemented by reference TRBV5-6 and TRBJ1-2, the full variable domain reads DAGVTQSPTHLIKTRGQQVTLRCSPKSGHDTVSWYQQALGQGPQFIFQYYEEEERQRGNFPDRFSGHQFPNYSSELNVNALLLGDSALYLCASSWPGTASGYTFGSGTRLTVV.

Here the CDR3 reads CASSYDRDRMINEQFF. The DNA for the CDR3 is TGTGCCAGCAGTTATGACCGGGACAGGATGATCAATGAGCAGTTCTTC. J is TRBJ2-1 and V is TRBV6-5, with 8 nucleotides matching TRBD1. The junction had 10 bases not matched to a gene; V was cut back by 3 bases and J by 6 bases. The germline CDR1 and CDR2 sequences are MNHEY and SVGAGI. The CDR3 has 16 amino acids.

The rearrangement joins TRBV2 to TRBJ1-4, with a weak D call TRBD1 (5 bases). The CDR3 totals 14 residues. In germline, CDR1 is SNHLY, CDR2 FYNNEI. V was shortened by 7 bases and J by 6 bases, with 15 bases between the two germline ends. In nucleotides, the CDR3 is TGTGCCAGCAAGACGGGACCGGGGTATGAAAAACTGTTTTTT. This encodes CASKTGPGYEKLFF.

The V gene is TRBV29-1, the J gene TRBJ2-7; D call uncertain. CDR3 length: 13 residues. Trimming left V 0 bases short and J 6 bases short, with 12 bases between. The germline gives CDR1 SQVTM, CDR2 ANQGSEA. The CDR3 region is CSVEDGPPIEQYF. CDR3 bases: TGCAGCGTTGAAGATGGACCCCCCATCGAGCAGTACTTC.

Many counts were recorded for this clonotype. The genes are TRBV9 and TRBJ2-3; TRBD2 agrees at 10 bases. V lost 0 bases, J lost 4 bases, and 8 bases stayed unmatched. This CDR3 is built from 17 residues. Germline V CDR1 and CDR2: SGDLS, YYNGEE. In DNA form, the CDR3 reads TGTGCCAGCAGCGTAGATAGTAGCGGGAGGTGGGCAGATACGCAGTATTTT. Amino acids: CASSVDSSGRWADTQYF.

The V gene is TRBV6-2 or TRBV6-3, the J gene TRBJ2-2; 8 positions agree with TRBD1. V shed 5 bases and J 3 bases; nucleotides not matched to a gene: 11. The V gene's germline CDR1 is MNHEY and CDR2 SVGEGT. The CDR3 consists of 17 residues. The CDR3 DNA follows: TGTGCCAGCAGTGGCGAACCTCAGGGGGCGGACACCGGGGAGCTGTTTTTT. It translates to CASSGEPQGADTGELFF.

About this clonotype: Being one base from a much bigger clone, this may be a read error. The chain recombines TRBV7-9 with TRBJ1-5; 9 bases agree with TRBD1. The CDR3 runs to 20 residues. The germline V gene encodes CDR1 SEHNR and CDR2 FQNEAQ (reference sequence). The CDR3 coding sequence is TGTACCAGCAGCTTGCAACAGGGGGCGCGGGGTCCCGGGAGCAATCAGCCCCAGCATTTT. Amino acids: CTSSLQQGARGPGSNQPQHF.

Regarding this clonotype: The CDR3 ends on some other residue instead of the conserved phenylalanine or tryptophan, so this is likely a read error. V gene TRBV6-2 or TRBV6-3 combines with J gene TRBJ2-2; perhaps TRBD1 as D (5 bases). Per germline, CDR1 MNHEY and CDR2 SVGEGT. CDR3 size: 17 residues. Trimming pared 0 bases from V and 1 base from J, leaving 12 bases between. CDR3 coding DNA: TGTGCCAGCAGTTACTCGAAGTCCAGGGAGAACACCGGGGAGCTGTTTGTT. Protein: CASSYSKSRENTGELFV.

This clonotype was counted at least ten times. The chain has TRBV6-2 or TRBV6-3 and TRBJ2-5, with 10 nucleotides matching TRBD2. V trimming: 4 bases; J trimming: 0 bases; junction bases outside the gene matches: 5. Per the germline V gene, CDR1 is MNHEY and CDR2 is SVGEGT. The CDR3 is 16 residues long. The CDR3 reads CASSFSTSGDQETQYF. CDR3 DNA: TGTGCCAGCAGTTTCTCTACTAGCGGGGACCAAGAGACCCAGTACTTC.

This clonotype was seen at least ten times. The chain has TRBV10-3 and TRBJ2-7, with D possibly matching TRBD1 (6 bases). Germline loops: CDR1 ENHRY, CDR2 SYGVKD. V lost 8 bases, J lost 5 bases, and 13 bases lay in between. The CDR3 has 12 amino acids. This CDR3 is CAIAQGIHEQYF. Written as DNA, the CDR3 is TGTGCCATCGCCCAGGGGATCCACGAGCAGTACTTC.

Only a few counts were recorded for this clonotype. Germline and junction disagree at one end, which may indicate a read error. The chain has TRBV27 and TRBJ2-1, with 8 bases identical to TRBD1. The length of the CDR3 is 16 residues. Germline V CDR1 and CDR2: MNHEY, SMNVEV (reference sequence). In nucleotides, the CDR3 is TGTGCCAGCAGCTTATTTGGGACAGGAAGCTACAATGAGCAGTTCTTC. Translation: CASSLFGTGSYNEQFF.